This paragraph reports one TCR beta chain. Its antigen remains unknown. The source of the sample is a study of shared clonotypes between healthy human individuals. Whole-study context: Every donor yielded three CD4 naive, three CD4 memory, two CD8 naive and one CD8 memory plate. Broader study findings: Of the naive CD4 clonotypes, about 5.4% were shared across a handful of donors.

Researchers partitioned CD4+ cells into CD45RA+ naive and CD45RA-negative memory subsets. The germline gives CDR1 SGHRS, CDR2 YFSETQ. The length of the CDR3 is 14 residues. V lost 7 bases and J 6 bases, leaving 17 bases between the germline ends. Source study methods: ImmunoSEQ gave junction-only sequences without quality scores, so filtering differed. Using immunoSEQ multiplex PCR, the repertoire was profiled, and TCRdb retains in-frame clones only, with some absent. V, J and clone size reflect that table, while D and trimming were determined from the DNA. The sample carries 950,000 to 1,200,000 clones, about 80% recorded once.

The specimen sequenced was memory CD4+ T cells from PBMCs. The subset is: CD45RA-negative fraction. The source is a man younger than 30 in good health. Some clones in this sample may be carry-over from other donors' samples. The chain joins TRBV5-1 to TRBJ2-1; a possible D gene is TRBD1 (6 bases). The CDR3 nucleotides read TGCGCCAGCCGATCCCGGGCGACAGGCAATGAGCAGTTCTTC. This gives the protein CASRSRATGNEQFF.